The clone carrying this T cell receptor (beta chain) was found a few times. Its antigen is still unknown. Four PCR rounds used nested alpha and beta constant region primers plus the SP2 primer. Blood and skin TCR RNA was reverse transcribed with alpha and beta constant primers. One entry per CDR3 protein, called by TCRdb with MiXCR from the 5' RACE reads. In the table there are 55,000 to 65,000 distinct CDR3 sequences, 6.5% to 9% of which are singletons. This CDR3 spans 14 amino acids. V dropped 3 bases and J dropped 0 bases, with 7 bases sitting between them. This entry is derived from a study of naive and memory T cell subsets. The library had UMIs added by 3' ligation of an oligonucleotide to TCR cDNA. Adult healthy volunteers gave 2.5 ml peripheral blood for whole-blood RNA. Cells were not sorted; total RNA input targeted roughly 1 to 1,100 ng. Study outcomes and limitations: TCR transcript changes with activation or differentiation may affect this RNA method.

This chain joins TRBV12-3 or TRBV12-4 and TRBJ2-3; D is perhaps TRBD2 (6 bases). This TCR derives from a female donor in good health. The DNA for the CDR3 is TGTGCCAGCAGTTTCGGGACTAGCACAGATACGCAGTATTTT. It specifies CASSFGTSTDTQYF.